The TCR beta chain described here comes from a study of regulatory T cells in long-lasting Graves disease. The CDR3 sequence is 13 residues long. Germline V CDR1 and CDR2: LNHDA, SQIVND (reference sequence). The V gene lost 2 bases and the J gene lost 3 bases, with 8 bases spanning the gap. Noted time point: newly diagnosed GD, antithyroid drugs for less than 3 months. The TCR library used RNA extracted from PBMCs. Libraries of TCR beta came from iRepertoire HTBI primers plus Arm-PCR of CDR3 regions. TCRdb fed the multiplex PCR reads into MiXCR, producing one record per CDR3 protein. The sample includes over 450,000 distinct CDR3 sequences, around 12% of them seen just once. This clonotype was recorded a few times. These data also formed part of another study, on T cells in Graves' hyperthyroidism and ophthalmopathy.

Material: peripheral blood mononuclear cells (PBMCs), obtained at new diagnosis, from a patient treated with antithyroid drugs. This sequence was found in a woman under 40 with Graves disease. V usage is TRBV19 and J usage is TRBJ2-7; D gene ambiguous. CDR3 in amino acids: CASSILPDYEQYF. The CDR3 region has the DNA TGTGCCAGTAGTATATTACCGGACTACGAGCAGTACTTC.